Listed below are T cell receptor beta chains from one sample, sequenced in a study of breast tumors, draining lymph nodes, adjacent tissues. MiXCR, applied by TCRdb to the multiplex PCR reads, yields one record per CDR3 protein. The sample carries fewer than 300,000 distinct CDR3 sequences, about 34% recorded once. Sequenced input: axillary lymph node tissue. These receptor sequences come from a female donor with breast cancer. Some clones in this sample may be carry-over from other donors' samples. CDR3s include the opening cysteine and the closing phenylalanine or tryptophan.

j_gene: TRBJ2-5; v_gene: TRBV12-3/TRBV12-4; CDR3aa: CASSSQGNRETQYF
j_gene: TRBJ1-6; v_gene: TRBV30; CDR3aa: CAWSIRGNGELHF
j_gene: TRBJ2-3; v_gene: TRBV27; CDR3aa: CASRADRSSTDTQYF
j_gene: TRBJ1-1; v_gene: TRBV19; CDR3aa: CASSIDPWGRGTEAFF
j_gene: TRBJ2-5; v_gene: TRBV9; CDR3aa: CASSVGDTGLATQYF
j_gene: TRBJ2-5; v_gene: TRBV7-9; CDR3aa: CASSSPTGTSGPRGEETQYF
j_gene: TRBJ2-3; v_gene: TRBV20-1; CDR3aa: CSASDGGTDTQYF
j_gene: TRBJ1-1; v_gene: TRBV6-1; CDR3aa: CASSERWREAFF
j_gene: TRBJ1-3; v_gene: TRBV7-2; CDR3aa: CASSLGLPHGNTIYF
j_gene: TRBJ2-3; v_gene: TRBV15; CDR3aa: CATSRPQFPTDTQYF
j_gene: TRBJ2-6; v_gene: TRBV24-1; CDR3aa: CATSDPGLTHPGGANVLTF
j_gene: TRBJ2-7; v_gene: TRBV20-1; CDR3aa: CSARGGGRAYEQYF
j_gene: TRBJ2-7; v_gene: TRBV20-1; CDR3aa: CSASDSGSSYEQYF
j_gene: TRBJ1-6; v_gene: TRBV19; CDR3aa: CASSRGFGSPLHF
j_gene: TRBJ2-5; v_gene: TRBV20-1; CDR3aa: CSARSLVVETQYF
j_gene: TRBJ2-1; v_gene: TRBV4-2; CDR3aa: CASSPRGLAGNEQFF
j_gene: TRBJ2-7; v_gene: TRBV29-1; CDR3aa: CSVEGQDSYEQYF
j_gene: TRBJ2-5; v_gene: TRBV7-9; CDR3aa: CASSFYICSARVGGGPAGTQYF
j_gene: TRBJ2-3; v_gene: TRBV25-1; CDR3aa: CASSARVQGRDTQYF
j_gene: TRBJ2-1; v_gene: TRBV29-1; CDR3aa: CSVTSGHNEQFF